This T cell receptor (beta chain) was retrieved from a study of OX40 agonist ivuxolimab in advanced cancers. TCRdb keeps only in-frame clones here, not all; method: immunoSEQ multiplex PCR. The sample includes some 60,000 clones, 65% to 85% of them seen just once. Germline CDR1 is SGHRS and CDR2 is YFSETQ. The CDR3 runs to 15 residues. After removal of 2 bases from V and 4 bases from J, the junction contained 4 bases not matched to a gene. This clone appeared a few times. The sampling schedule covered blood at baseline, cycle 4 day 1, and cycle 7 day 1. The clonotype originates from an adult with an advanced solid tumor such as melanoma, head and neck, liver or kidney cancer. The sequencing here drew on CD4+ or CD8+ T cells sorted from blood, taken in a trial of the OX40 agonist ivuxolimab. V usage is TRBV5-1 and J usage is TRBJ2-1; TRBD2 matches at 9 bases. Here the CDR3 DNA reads TGCGCCAGCAGCTTTAGCGGGAGTGATTACAATGAGCAGTTCTTC. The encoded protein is CASSFSGSDYNEQFF.